Shown below are 19 T cell receptor beta chains from a single sample sequenced in a study of CD4 T cells in relation to SARS-CoV-2 and coronaviruses listed by TCRdb under 2021. Library preparation was by the immunoSEQ multiplex PCR assay. TCRdb holds this immuneACCESS table with in-frame rearrangements only. Some clones are missing; in checked studies, unresolved V genes explain under half, and the rest has no known cause. In all, the sample holds about 37,000 clones, and approximately 90% of those were seen once. The biggest ten clones account for roughly a tenth of the sample. The sample consisted of memory CD4+ T cells from PBMCs. The cell subset or site label corresponds to: memory (non-naive) CD4+ T cells. The source is an adult with COVID-19.

The rearrangement links TRBV14 to TRBJ2-3; D is ambiguous. The ends were cut back, 5 bases at V and 2 bases at J, with 5 bases in the middle. Germline V gene data show CDR1 as SGHDN and CDR2 as FVKESK. The CDR3 loop spans 12 amino acids. CDR3 nucleotide sequence: TGTGCCAGCAGCTTTCACACAGATACGCAGTATTTT. It specifies CASSFHTDTQYF.

The chain is built from TRBV12-3 or TRBV12-4 and TRBJ1-4; no clear D. Trimming stripped 6 bases from V and 12 bases from J, with 11 bases between. The CDR3 totals 11 residues. CDR3 in amino acids: CASRSQIELFF. As DNA, the CDR3 is TGTGCCAGCAGGTCCCAAATAGAACTGTTTTTT.

This sequence joins TRBV6-5 and TRBJ2-1; 9 bases are a match to TRBD1. After removal of 6 bases from V and 14 bases from J, the junction contained 8 bases not matched to a gene. The germline V gene encodes CDR1 MNHEY and CDR2 SVGAGI. The CDR3 extends over 12 amino acids. This chain's CDR3 is CASRGGTGTKFF. CDR3 nucleotide sequence: TGTGCCAGCAGGGGTGGGACAGGGACGAAGTTCTTC.

The CDR3 region is CAWSVDRDHGYTF. In DNA, the CDR3 is TGTGCCTGGAGTGTCGACAGGGACCATGGCTACACCTTC. The chain combines TRBV30 with TRBJ1-2; the match to TRBD1 covers 7 bases. Trimming at V came to 0 bases and at J to 6 bases, leaving 4 bases not matched to a gene. The CDR3 consists of 13 residues. Germline V gene sequence: CDR1 GTSNPN, CDR2 SVGIG (reference sequence).

The gene calls are TRBV11-1 and TRBJ2-5; no definite D call. The CDR3 spans 12 residues. Germline V gene sequence: CDR1 SGHAT, CDR2 FQDESV (reference sequence). The ends were cut back, 2 bases at V and 0 bases at J, with 1 base in the middle. As DNA, the CDR3 is TGTGCCAGCAGCTTACACCAAGAGACCCAGTACTTC. Protein: CASSLHQETQYF.

J is TRBJ1-5 and V is TRBV3-1 (or the pseudogene TRBV3-2); D remains ambiguous. The CDR3 has 15 amino acids. CDR1 LGHDT and CDR2 YNNKEL come from the germline V gene (reference sequence). The V end lost 4 bases, the J end lost 5 bases, and 15 bases lay between the germline ends. Here the CDR3 reads CASSPTVRRDQPQHF. CDR3 nucleotide sequence: TGTGCCAGCAGCCCGACGGTAAGAAGAGATCAGCCCCAGCATTTT.

In its sample, this clone was seen once. V gene TRBV3-1 (or the pseudogene TRBV3-2) combines with J gene TRBJ2-7; D is uncertain. Looked up from germline, CDR1 is LGHDT and CDR2 is YNNKEL (reference sequence). The V end lost 1 base, the J end lost 2 bases, and 12 bases lay between the germline ends. The CDR3 consists of 15 residues. The CDR3 is CASSQVSGSAYEQYF. CDR3 nucleotides: TGTGCCAGCAGCCAAGTCTCTGGCAGTGCCTACGAGCAGTACTTC.

The CDR3 sequence: CASSTLPGTEGYTF. The CDR3 DNA reads as TGTGCCAGCAGCACCCTCCCGGGGACTGAGGGCTACACCTTC. The rearrangement joins TRBV3-1 (or the pseudogene TRBV3-2) to TRBJ1-2, with TRBD1 as a possible D gene (5 bases). Germline V lookup: CDR1 LGHDT, CDR2 YNNKEL (reference sequence). Trimming cost V 5 bases and J 8 bases, with 18 bases left between them. The CDR3 is 14 amino acids.

Here the CDR3 DNA reads TGTGCCAATCCGCGAGCGTTGCAGGAAAAGTCGACTAATGAAAAACTGTTTTTT. Translating it yields CANPRALQEKSTNEKLFF. The chain has TRBV19 and TRBJ1-4; D ambiguous. Trimming removed 10 bases from V and 2 bases from J, with 26 bases in between. CDR1 is LNHDA, CDR2 SQIVND, per germline (reference sequence). CDR3 length equals 18 residues. The whole variable domain, filled in from reference TRBV19 and TRBJ1-4, reads DGGITQSPKYLFRKEGQNVTLSCEQNLNHDAMYWYRQDPGQGLRLIYYSQIVNDFQKGDIAEGYSVSREKKESFPLTVTSAQKNPTAFYLCANPRALQEKSTNEKLFFGSGTQLSVL.

The chain uses TRBV13 and TRBJ2-1; possible D gene TRBD2, 5 bases. V gave up 0 bases and J gave up 7 bases, with 13 bases separating them. The CDR3 is made up of 15 amino acids. Germline lookup yields CDR1 PRHDT and CDR2 FYEKMQ (reference sequence). The CDR3, as DNA: TGTGCCAGCAGCTTAGGCCCGCAAAGGAGGAATGAGCAGTTCTTC. It translates to CASSLGPQRRNEQFF.

Details on this clone: An end of the junction differs from the germline gene, which may be a read error. The J gene is TRBJ2-7, the V gene TRBV10-3, with 11 bases aligning to TRBD1. CDR3 length equals 15 residues. Germline V gene lookup returns CDR1 ENHRY and CDR2 SYGVKD. For the CDR3, the DNA is TGTGCCATCAGTGGTGGGACAGGGGGATCCTCCGAGCAGTACTTC. As protein: CAISGGTGGSSEQYF.

This sequence joins TRBV5-1 and TRBJ2-5; D perhaps matches TRBD2 (5 bases). The germline V gene encodes CDR1 SGHRS and CDR2 YFSETQ. V was trimmed by 0 bases and J by 5 bases, leaving 14 bases between them. CDR3 size: 15 residues. Written as DNA, the CDR3 is TGCGCCAGCAGCTTGGGAGGGAACAGCTTGGAGACCCAGTACTTC. Its protein product is CASSLGGNSLETQYF.

A single count supports this clone. This sequence joins TRBV30 and TRBJ2-5; D may correspond to TRBD1 or TRBD2 (5 bases each). Per germline, CDR1 GTSNPN and CDR2 SVGIG (reference sequence). This CDR3 spans 13 amino acids. V lost 3 bases to trimming and J lost 1 base, with 9 bases between them. The DNA for the CDR3 is TGTGCCTGGAGAACAGGAGGCCAAGAGACCCAGTACTTC. Amino acid sequence: CAWRTGGQETQYF.

The chain has TRBV30 and TRBJ1-1, with TRBD1 identical over 8 bases. This CDR3 is built from 14 residues. Trimming cost V 2 bases and J 1 base; bases outside gene matches: 3. Germline CDR1 reads GTSNPN; CDR2 reads SVGIG (reference sequence). This CDR3 reads CAWSLGQGNTEAFF. The CDR3, as DNA: TGTGCCTGGAGTCTAGGACAGGGGAACACTGAAGCTTTCTTT.

The chain recombines TRBV18 with TRBJ2-7; 8 bases fit TRBD2. V lost 0 bases to trimming and J lost 2 bases; unmatched junction nucleotides: 3. CDR1 and CDR2 from the germline V gene are KGHSH and LQKENI. This CDR3 spans 15 amino acids. DNA of the CDR3: TGTGCCAGCTCACCACCGAGCGGGAGTACCTACGAGCAGTACTTC. This gives the protein CASSPPSGSTYEQYF.

This rearrangement joins TRBV11-3 to TRBJ2-5; D gene uncertain. The ends were cut back, 5 bases at V and 5 bases at J, with 18 bases in the middle. Germline CDR1 SGHNT, CDR2 YENEEA. CDR3 length equals 15 residues. The CDR3 spells CASSPRRSLVETQYF. The CDR3 bases are TGTGCCAGCAGCCCCCGCCGAAGCCTAGTTGAGACCCAGTACTTC.

The CDR3 nucleotides are TGTGCCAGCACCCAAAGGAATGAAAAACTGTTTTTT. It codes for CASTQRNEKLFF. The rearrangement joins TRBV6-6 to TRBJ1-4; D is undetermined. The V and J ends lost 7 bases and 5 bases respectively, with 8 bases between them. CDR3 size: 12 residues. Germline V gene sequence: CDR1 MNHNY, CDR2 SVGAGI (reference sequence).

The chain employs TRBV2 and TRBJ2-7, with a possible D match to TRBD2 (6 bases). This CDR3 has 15 residues. V dropped 7 bases and J dropped 0 bases, with 16 bases sitting between them. Germline CDR1 reads SNHLY; CDR2 reads FYNNEI. The CDR3 nucleotides are TGTGCCAGCACCGGAACAGGAGGGAGCTCCTACGAGCAGTACTTC. It translates to CASTGTGGSSYEQYF.

The chain couples TRBV20-1 to TRBJ2-2, with 9 positions matching TRBD2. The germline V gene encodes CDR1 DFQATT and CDR2 SNEGSKA (reference sequence). The CDR3 is 16 amino acids. Germline trimming cut 3 bases from V and 4 bases from J; bases unmatched to any gene: 9. This CDR3 is CSASPAGGRGTGELFF. CDR3 coding DNA: TGCAGTGCTAGTCCGGCGGGGGGGCGTGGCACCGGGGAGCTGTTTTTT.